The 25 T cell receptor beta chains below come from one sample, sequenced in a study of siplizumab effects on memory and regulatory T cells. The data were produced by immunoSEQ multiplex PCR, yet TCRdb's version contains in-frame clones alone and is incomplete. The data contain approximately 56,000 clones, around 98% of them singletons. Sequenced sample: naive CD8+ T cells sorted from blood. The receptors derive from a human donor in good health.

The chain has TRBV10-3 and TRBJ1-5; D unclear. Trimming took off 0 bases at V and 3 bases at J, with 6 bases between the two ends. Germline V gives CDR1 ENHRY, CDR2 SYGVKD. This CDR3 has 14 amino acids. The CDR3 protein is CAISESNNNQPQHF. DNA for the CDR3: TGTGCCATCAGTGAGTCGAACAACAATCAGCCCCAGCATTTT.

This chain's CDR3 is CASSQASSEQYF. Here the CDR3 DNA reads TGTGCCAGCAGCCAAGCTTCTAGCGAGCAGTACTTC. This rearrangement joins TRBV14 to TRBJ2-5; D is unresolved. The DNA end favors TRBJ2-7, so the J call may be wrong. Germline V gene data show CDR1 as SGHDN and CDR2 as FVKESK. The CDR3 sequence is 12 residues long.

The rearrangement uses TRBV28 and TRBJ2-7; no reliable D call. V was trimmed by 6 bases and J by 0 bases, leaving 3 bases between them. The CDR3 is 11 residues long. Germline V lookup: CDR1 MDHEN, CDR2 SYDVKM. CDR3 sequence: CASRSSYEQYF. As DNA, the CDR3 is TGTGCCAGCAGAAGCTCCTACGAGCAGTACTTC.

This chain uses TRBV7-2 with TRBJ2-5; a possible D gene is TRBD2 (5 bases). CDR3 length: 13 amino acids. The germline V gene encodes CDR1 SGHTA and CDR2 FQGNSA. Trimming took off 5 bases at V and 4 bases at J, with 11 bases between the two ends. The chain's CDR3 is CASSPGVRETQYF. The CDR3 DNA is TGTGCCAGCAGCCCCGGGGTCCGAGAGACCCAGTACTTC.

The V gene is TRBV29-1, the J gene TRBJ2-2, with D perhaps TRBD1 (6 bases). There are 14 residues in the CDR3. The ends were cut back, 7 bases at V and 1 base at J, with 13 bases in the middle. CDR1 and CDR2 (germline): SQVTM, ANQGSEA. The CDR3 bases are TGCAGCGGACTTGGGGGCGAGAACACCGGGGAGCTGTTTTTT. It codes for CSGLGGENTGELFF.

The rearrangement joins TRBV4-1 to TRBJ2-7; 7 nucleotides line up with TRBD2. After removal of 1 base from V and 2 bases from J, the junction contained 5 bases not matched to a gene. The CDR3 runs to 15 residues. CDR1 is MGHRA and CDR2 is YSYEKL in the germline V gene. The CDR3 here is CASSQVPSGTYEQYF. The CDR3 nucleotides read TGCGCCAGCAGCCAAGTCCCTAGCGGAACCTACGAGCAGTACTTC.

The CDR3 DNA reads TGTGCCAGCAGCCAAGAGGCAGAAAACGAGCAGTACTTC. Its translation: CASSQEAENEQYF. The rearrangement uses TRBV4-2 and TRBJ2-7; D gene ambiguous. Trimming took 0 bases from V and 5 from J, leaving 8 bases between them. The CDR3 is 13 amino acids. Germline CDR1 and CDR2: LGHNA and YNFKEQ.

This sequence joins TRBV19 and TRBJ2-2, with a possible D match to TRBD1 (6 bases). The CDR3 length is 15 residues. Trimming stripped 1 base from V and 4 bases from J, with 10 bases between. CDR1 is LNHDA, CDR2 SQIVND, per germline (reference sequence). CDR3 sequence: CASSIGQEATGELFF. DNA for the CDR3: TGTGCCAGTAGTATAGGACAGGAAGCCACCGGGGAGCTGTTTTTT. The entire variable domain, with the rest obtained from reference TRBV19 and TRBJ2-2, is as follows: DGGITQSPKYLFRKEGQNVTLSCEQNLNHDAMYWYRQDPGQGLRLIYYSQIVNDFQKGDIAEGYSVSREKKESFPLTVTSAQKNPTAFYLCASSIGQEATGELFFGEGSRLTVL.

The chain has TRBV6-4 and TRBJ2-1, with 13 nucleotides matching TRBD2. The J segment lost 9 bases and the V segment lost 0 bases, leaving 5 bases of the junction unmatched. The CDR3 contains 16 residues. CDR1 is MRHNA, CDR2 SNTAGT, per germline. CDR3 amino acids: CASSDSVLAGGVEQFF. The CDR3 coding sequence is TGTGCCAGCAGTGACTCTGTACTAGCGGGAGGGGTTGAGCAGTTCTTC.

The V gene is TRBV13, the J gene TRBJ1-4; D ambiguous. This CDR3 contains 13 residues. The germline gives CDR1 PRHDT, CDR2 FYEKMQ (reference sequence). Between the trimmed V and J ends, which lost 5 bases and 7 bases, there was a span of 11 bases. The CDR3 region is CASSLQASEKLFF. The CDR3 DNA reads TGTGCCAGCAGCCTTCAGGCTAGTGAAAAACTGTTTTTT.

This sequence joins TRBV4-3 and TRBJ2-7, with no clear D. Germline V CDR1 and CDR2: LGHNA, YSLEER. Trimming removed 1 base from V and 3 bases from J, with 7 bases in between. The CDR3 is 13 residues long. CDR3 in amino acids: CASSQGVNYEQYF. In DNA, the CDR3 is TGCGCCAGCAGCCAAGGGGTTAACTACGAGCAGTACTTC.

This clone was observed a handful of times. The chain is built from TRBV14 and TRBJ1-1; TRBD1 aligns across 7 bases. CDR1 and CDR2 from the germline V gene are SGHDN and FVKESK. The V segment lost 6 bases and the J segment 8 bases; nucleotides outside the gene matches: 3. This CDR3 is built from 11 residues. This chain's CDR3 is CASSLGQEAFF. CDR3 DNA: TGTGCCAGCAGTCTGGGACAGGAAGCTTTCTTT.

The sample holds one count of this clone. The chain employs TRBV2 and TRBJ2-7, with a tentative D call TRBD2 (5 bases). This CDR3 region has 15 residues. From germline, CDR1 is SNHLY and CDR2 FYNNEI. V was cut by 7 bases and J by 3 bases, with 19 bases left in between. The CDR3 bases are TGTGCCAGCACAACGGGTGAGGGAGTTTACTACGAGCAGTACTTC. Protein sequence: CASTTGEGVYYEQYF.

The rearrangement uses TRBV6-5 and TRBJ1-1, with a possible D match to TRBD1 (6 bases). This CDR3 spans 13 amino acids. Germline CDR1 reads MNHEY; CDR2 reads SVGAGI. The germline V and J ends were trimmed by 6 bases and 2 bases, with 10 bases remaining between them. The DNA of the CDR3 is TGTGCCAGCAGCGCGGGACAAAACACTGAAGCTTTCTTT. It is translated as CASSAGQNTEAFF.

In its sample, this clone was seen once. The chain joins TRBV28 to TRBJ2-2; 11 bases are shared with TRBD2. Germline V gene lookup returns CDR1 MDHEN and CDR2 SYDVKM. This CDR3 is built from 14 residues. V dropped 7 bases and J dropped 5; count of bases not matched to a gene: 3. The CDR3 region has the DNA TGTGCCAGCATGAGGACTAGCGGGACCGGGGAGCTGTTTTTT. Its translation: CASMRTSGTGELFF.

V is TRBV5-5 and J is TRBJ1-4; no clear D. V was pared by 0 bases and J by 7 bases, with 7 bases between. Germline V gene data show CDR1 as SGHKS and CDR2 as YYEKEE (reference sequence). The CDR3 is 13 amino acids. The CDR3 nucleotides are TGTGCCAGCAGCTTGGGCCCAGGTGAAAAACTGTTTTTT. Encoded protein: CASSLGPGEKLFF.

The chain joins TRBV11-3 to TRBJ2-7, with TRBD2 matching 9 bases. V lost 0 bases to trimming and J lost 6 bases; unmatched junction nucleotides: 9. Germline CDR1 and CDR2: SGHNT and YENEEA. The CDR3 is 16 residues long. This CDR3 is CASSLDLSGRWSEQYF. The DNA for the CDR3 is TGTGCCAGCAGCTTAGATCTCAGCGGGAGGTGGTCCGAGCAGTACTTC.

The rearrangement uses TRBV28 and TRBJ2-2; D possibly corresponds to TRBD1 (6 bases). V shed 5 bases and J shed 0 bases, with 13 bases lying between them. CDR1 is MDHEN, CDR2 SYDVKM, per germline. The CDR3 contains 16 residues. The CDR3 DNA reads as TGTGCCAGCAGTCCCACCGGGACACCGAACACCGGGGAGCTGTTTTTT. It is translated as CASSPTGTPNTGELFF.

The rearrangement links TRBV5-6 to TRBJ2-7; D uncertain. CDR1 is SGHDT and CDR2 is YYEEEE in the germline V gene. V lost 3 bases and J 2 bases, leaving 6 bases between the germline ends. The CDR3 is 12 amino acids. As DNA, the CDR3 is TGTGCCAGCAGCTCATCAACCTACGAGCAGTACTTC. Its protein is CASSSSTYEQYF.

Details on this clone: Sequence at one end of the junction differs from germline and may be a read error. This sequence joins TRBV7-7 and TRBJ2-3, with 14 bases fitting TRBD2. Germline CDR1 SSHAT, CDR2 FNYEAQ (reference sequence). This CDR3 comprises 19 residues. The CDR3 protein is CASSPDPGLAGVESDTQYF. CDR3 coding DNA: TGTGCTAGCAGCCCCGACCCGGGACTAGCGGGAGTAGAGTCAGATACGCAGTATTTT.

The V gene is TRBV10-2, the J gene TRBJ2-1, with 10 bases lining up with TRBD1. Losses at the gene ends were 2 bases for V and 7 bases for J; bases not matched to a gene: 2. The CDR3 contains 14 residues. Per germline, CDR1 WSHSY and CDR2 SAAADI. The CDR3 DNA is TGCGCCAGCAGTGAGCGGGACAGGGGAAATGAGCAGTTCTTC. Translating gives CASSERDRGNEQFF.

The table lists this clone with a count of one. This chain uses TRBV30 with TRBJ1-1; 7 nucleotides match TRBD1. The length of the CDR3 is 13 residues. The germline V gene encodes CDR1 GTSNPN and CDR2 SVGIG (reference sequence). V was clipped by 0 bases and J by 5 bases; unmatched bases: 3. CDR3 bases: TGTGCCTGGAGTGTAGGCAGGGGGACTGAAGCTTTCTTT. Translation gives CAWSVGRGTEAFF.

Details on this clone: This sample includes further DNA sequences coding for the same CDR3. V and J are TRBV30 and TRBJ1-5, with D uncertain. This CDR3 comprises 13 residues. The germline CDR1 and CDR2 sequences are GTSNPN and SVGIG (reference sequence). Trimming pared 1 base from V and 4 bases from J, leaving 8 bases between. The CDR3 loop is CAWSGQWNQPQHF. The DNA of the CDR3 is TGTGCCTGGAGTGGACAATGGAATCAGCCCCAGCATTTT. The whole variable domain, remainder taken from reference TRBV30 and TRBJ1-5, is SQTIHQWPATLVQPVGSPLSLECTVEGTSNPNLYWYRQAAGRGLQLLFYSVGIGQISSEVPQNLSASRPQDRQFILSSKKLLLSDSGFYLCAWSGQWNQPQHFGDGTRLSIL.

The chain employs TRBV19 and TRBJ2-7; no reliable D call. The germline CDR1 and CDR2 sequences are LNHDA and SQIVND (reference sequence). This CDR3 spans 13 amino acids. The V end lost 8 bases, the J end lost 0 bases, and 11 bases lay between the germline ends. The CDR3 region has the DNA TGTGCCAGTGCGATTGGGTTCTCCTACGAGCAGTACTTC. Residues: CASAIGFSYEQYF.

The genes are TRBV6-6 and TRBJ2-5, with 7 bases that match TRBD1. This CDR3 region has 14 residues. CDR1 and CDR2 from the germline V gene are MNHNY and SVGAGI (reference sequence). V shed 2 bases, J shed 5 bases, and the junction held 5 bases outside the gene matches. CDR3 in amino acids: CASSYTRGRETQYF. As DNA, the CDR3 is TGTGCCAGCAGTTACACGAGGGGGCGGGAGACCCAGTACTTC.